The 3 T cell receptor beta chains in this list originate from one sample, sequenced in a study of shared clonotypes between healthy human individuals. Profiling relied on immunoSEQ multiplex PCR, and the TCRdb table lists in-frame clones only, not all of them. This sample has a few million clones, with around 90% found just once. Sequenced material: naive CD4+ T cells from PBMCs. Subset in this sample: CD45RA+ positively selected. The receptors were gathered from a young man in good health. Some clones in this sample may be carry-over from other donors' samples.

The genes are TRBV18 and TRBJ2-3; a weak D match, TRBD1 (5 bases). Trimming removed 0 bases from V and 1 base from J, with 11 bases in between. CDR3 length: 16 amino acids. CDR1 KGHSH and CDR2 LQKENI come from the germline V gene. The CDR3 protein is CASSPPQGRGTDTQYF. As DNA, the CDR3 is TGTGCCAGCTCACCACCGCAGGGCCGCGGCACAGATACGCAGTATTTT.

This clone was recorded only once. The chain has TRBV7-9 and TRBJ2-5; no clear D gene. Per germline, CDR1 SEHNR and CDR2 FQNEAQ (reference sequence). The CDR3 loop spans 16 amino acids. V was pared by 5 bases and J by 4 bases, with 20 bases between. CDR3 loop: CASSPRTPDGRETQYF. CDR3 DNA sequence: TGTGCCAGCAGCCCCCGAACTCCGGACGGTAGAGAGACCCAGTACTTC.

J is TRBJ2-1 and V is TRBV5-1, with D possibly being TRBD2 (6 bases). The CDR3 is 13 amino acids. The germline V and J ends were trimmed by 8 bases and 8 bases, with 17 bases remaining between them. The germline gives CDR1 SGHRS, CDR2 YFSETQ. This CDR3 reads CASRPGVGYEQFF. CDR3 sequence (DNA): TGCGCCAGTAGGCCGGGAGTAGGCTATGAGCAGTTCTTC.